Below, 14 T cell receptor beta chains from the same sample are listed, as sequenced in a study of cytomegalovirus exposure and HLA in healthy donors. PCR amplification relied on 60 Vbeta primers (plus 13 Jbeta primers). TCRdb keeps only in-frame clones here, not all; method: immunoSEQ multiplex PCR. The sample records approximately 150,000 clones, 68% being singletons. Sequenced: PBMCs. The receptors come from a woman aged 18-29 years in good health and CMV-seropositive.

CDR3 bases: TGTGCCAGCAGTTTTGCGGGAGGAGCCTACGAGCAGTACTTC. As protein: CASSFAGGAYEQYF. The chain combines TRBV28 with TRBJ2-7; 8 positions agree with TRBD2. J was trimmed by 2 bases and V by 3 bases; bases with no gene match: 3. Looked up from germline, CDR1 is MDHEN and CDR2 is SYDVKM. The CDR3 loop spans 14 amino acids.

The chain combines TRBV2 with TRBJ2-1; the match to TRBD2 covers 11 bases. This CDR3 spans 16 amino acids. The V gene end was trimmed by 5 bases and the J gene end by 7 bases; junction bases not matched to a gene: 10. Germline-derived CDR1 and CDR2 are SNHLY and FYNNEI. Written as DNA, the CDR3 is TGTGCCAGCAGTCCCTCGACTAGCGGGGTTGTAAATGAGCAGTTCTTC. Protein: CASSPSTSGVVNEQFF.

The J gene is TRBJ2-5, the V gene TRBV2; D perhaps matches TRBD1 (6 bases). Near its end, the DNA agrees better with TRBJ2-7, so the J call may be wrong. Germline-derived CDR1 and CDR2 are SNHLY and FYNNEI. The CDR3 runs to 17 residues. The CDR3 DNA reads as TGTGCCAGCAGGGACACAAACATAGGTGGTACAGGGAACGAGCAGTACTTC. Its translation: CASRDTNIGGTGNEQYF.

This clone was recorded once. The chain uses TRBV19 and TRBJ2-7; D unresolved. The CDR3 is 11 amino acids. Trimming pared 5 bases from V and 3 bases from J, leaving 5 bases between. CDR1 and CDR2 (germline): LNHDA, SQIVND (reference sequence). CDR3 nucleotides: TGTGCCAGTAGTGCGGACTACGAGCAGTACTTC. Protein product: CASSADYEQYF.

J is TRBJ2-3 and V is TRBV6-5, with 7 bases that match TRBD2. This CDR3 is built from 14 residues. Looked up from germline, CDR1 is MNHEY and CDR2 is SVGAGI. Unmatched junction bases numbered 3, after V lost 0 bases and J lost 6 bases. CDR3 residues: CASSYSKTSDTQYF. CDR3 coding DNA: TGTGCCAGCAGTTACTCGAAGACTAGCGATACGCAGTATTTT.

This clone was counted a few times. In DNA, the CDR3 is TGTGCCAGCAGATCTAGCGGGTCCGGGGGGGAGCTGTTTTTT. Translation: CASRSSGSGGELFF. The rearrangement joins TRBV7-9 to TRBJ2-2; 8 bases line up with TRBD2. The CDR3 spans 14 residues. Germline-derived CDR1 and CDR2 are SEHNR and FQNEAQ (reference sequence). Trimming cost V 6 bases and J 8 bases; bases outside gene matches: 8.

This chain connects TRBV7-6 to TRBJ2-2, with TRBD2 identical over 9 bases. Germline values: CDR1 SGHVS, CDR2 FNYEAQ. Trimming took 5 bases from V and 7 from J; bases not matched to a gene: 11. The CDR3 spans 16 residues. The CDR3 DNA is TGTGCCAGCAGCCCGGAGACTAGCGGTTCGATCGGGGAGCTGTTTTTT. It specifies CASSPETSGSIGELFF.

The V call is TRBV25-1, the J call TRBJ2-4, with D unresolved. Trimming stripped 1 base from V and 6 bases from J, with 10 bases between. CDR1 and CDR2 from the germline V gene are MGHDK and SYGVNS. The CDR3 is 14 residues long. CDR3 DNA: TGTGCCAGCAGTGAATCCCCTAGAGGAAACATTCAGTACTTC. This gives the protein CASSESPRGNIQYF.

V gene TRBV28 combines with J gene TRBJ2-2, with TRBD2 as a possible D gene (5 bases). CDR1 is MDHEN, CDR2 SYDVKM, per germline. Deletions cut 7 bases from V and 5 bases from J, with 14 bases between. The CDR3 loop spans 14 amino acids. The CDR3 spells CASTTGTRTGELFF. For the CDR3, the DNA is TGTGCCAGCACGACGGGAACGCGGACCGGGGAGCTGTTTTTT.

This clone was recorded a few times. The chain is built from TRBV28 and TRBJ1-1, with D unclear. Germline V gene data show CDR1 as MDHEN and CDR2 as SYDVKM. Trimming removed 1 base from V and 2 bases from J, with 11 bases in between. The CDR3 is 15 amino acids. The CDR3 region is CASSLFCGSNTEAFF. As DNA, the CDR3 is TGTGCCAGCAGTTTATTCTGCGGTTCTAACACTGAAGCTTTCTTT.

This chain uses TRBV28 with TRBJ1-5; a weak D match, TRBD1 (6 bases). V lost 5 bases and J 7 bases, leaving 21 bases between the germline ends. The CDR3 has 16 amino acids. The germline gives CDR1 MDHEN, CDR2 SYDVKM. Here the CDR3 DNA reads TGTGCCAGCAGTGGGGGCAGGGTAGGTTTCCGGCAGCCCCAGCATTTT. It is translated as CASSGGRVGFRQPQHF. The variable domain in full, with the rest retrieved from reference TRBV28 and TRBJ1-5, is DVKVTQSSRYLVKRTGEKVFLECVQDMDHENMFWYRQDPGLGLRLIYFSYDVKMKEKGDIPEGYSVSREKKERFSLILESASTNQTSMYLCASSGGRVGFRQPQHFGDGTRLSIL.

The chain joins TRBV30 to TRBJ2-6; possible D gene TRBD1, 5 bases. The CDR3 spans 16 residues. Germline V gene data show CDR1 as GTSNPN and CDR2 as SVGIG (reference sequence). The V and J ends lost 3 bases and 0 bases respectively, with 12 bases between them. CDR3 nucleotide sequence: TGTGCCTGGAGGGGGCTGTATAGCTCTGGGGCCAACGTCCTGACTTTC. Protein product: CAWRGLYSSGANVLTF.

In DNA form, the CDR3 reads TGTGCCAGCAGTGGACCGACAGGGGTCTACGAGCAGTACTTC. Its translation is CASSGPTGVYEQYF. The J gene is TRBJ2-7, the V gene TRBV25-1; 8 nucleotides align to TRBD1. The germline V gene has CDR1 MGHDK and CDR2 SYGVNS. This CDR3 comprises 14 residues. The V segment lost 4 bases and the J segment 3 bases; nucleotides outside the gene matches: 5.

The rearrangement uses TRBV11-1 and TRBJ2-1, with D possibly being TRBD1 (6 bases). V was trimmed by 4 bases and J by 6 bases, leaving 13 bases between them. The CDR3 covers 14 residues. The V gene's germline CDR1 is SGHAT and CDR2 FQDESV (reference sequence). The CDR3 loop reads CASSSTGNRNEQFF. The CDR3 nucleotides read TGTGCCAGCAGCTCCACAGGGAACCGCAATGAGCAGTTCTTC.